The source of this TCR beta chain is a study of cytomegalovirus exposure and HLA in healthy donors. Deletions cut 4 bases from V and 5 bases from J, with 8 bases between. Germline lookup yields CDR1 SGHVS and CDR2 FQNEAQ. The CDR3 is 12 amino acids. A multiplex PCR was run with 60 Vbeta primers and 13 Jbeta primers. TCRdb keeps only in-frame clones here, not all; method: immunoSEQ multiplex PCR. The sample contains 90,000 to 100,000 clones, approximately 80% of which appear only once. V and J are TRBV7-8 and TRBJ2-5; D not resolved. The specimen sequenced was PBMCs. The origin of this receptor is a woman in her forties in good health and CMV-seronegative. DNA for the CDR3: TGTGCCAGCAGCTCCCCCGGGGAGACCCAGTACTTC. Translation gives CASSSPGETQYF. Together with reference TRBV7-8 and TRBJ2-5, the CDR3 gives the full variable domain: GAGVSQSPRYKVAKRGQDVALRCDPISGHVSLFWYQQALGQGPEFLTYFQNEAQLDKSGLPSDRFFAERPEGSVSTLKIQRTQQEDSAVYLCASSSPGETQYFGPGTRLLVL.